What follows are 24 T cell receptor beta chains derived from one specimen sequenced in a study of Tregs in tolerant kidney transplant recipients. Data came from immunoSEQ multiplex PCR; TCRdb stores just in-frame clones and leaves some out. The sample includes around 21,000 clones, roughly 65% of them seen just once. The antigens of these receptors remain unknown. Sequenced sample: Tregs from blood cultured with allogeneic cells. Every receptor here comes from a human donor in good health.

J is TRBJ2-5 and V is TRBV5-8; 12 bases agree with TRBD2. Germline V lookup: CDR1 SGHTS, CDR2 YDEGEE. This CDR3 is 15 amino acids long. The V gene end was trimmed by 4 bases and the J gene end by 4 bases; junction bases not matched to a gene: 5. The CDR3 sequence: CASSAGLAGRETQYF. The CDR3, as DNA: TGTGCCAGCAGCGCAGGACTAGCGGGGAGAGAGACCCAGTACTTC.

By share, this clone counts as medium-sized. The chain has TRBV18 and TRBJ2-7; D uncertain. The V gene lost 2 bases and the J gene lost 2 bases, with 10 bases spanning the gap. The CDR3 runs to 14 residues. Germline CDR1 and CDR2: KGHSH and LQKENI. CDR3 residues: CASSPGPLAYEQYF. CDR3 bases: TGTGCCAGCTCACCAGGCCCACTCGCCTACGAGCAGTACTTC.

This clone is medium-sized by share. This chain uses TRBV5-1 with TRBJ2-7, with D possibly matching TRBD1 (5 bases). The CDR3 has 15 amino acids. Trimming removed 3 bases at V and 1 base at J, with 14 bases between. CDR1 is SGHRS, CDR2 YFSETQ, per germline. The CDR3 DNA follows: TGCGCCAGCAGCTCCGTAGGGGTAGGTTCCTACGAGCAGTACTTC. It specifies CASSSVGVGSYEQYF.

The chain links TRBV6-5 to TRBJ1-2; D gene unclear. Looked up from germline, CDR1 is MNHEY and CDR2 is SVGAGI. V lost 6 bases, J lost 9 bases, and 14 bases lay in between. The CDR3 spans 12 residues. The CDR3 DNA reads TGTGCCAGCAGCCGCTCCTTCTCGAGCTACACCTTC. Translated, it gives CASSRSFSSYTF.

This rearrangement joins TRBV7-6 to TRBJ2-7; D remains ambiguous. Deletions cut 4 bases from V and 7 bases from J, with 14 bases between. Per germline, CDR1 SGHVS and CDR2 FNYEAQ. The CDR3 is made up of 13 amino acids. The CDR3 protein is CASSSTRFVEQYF. CDR3 nucleotides: TGTGCCAGCAGCTCGACTCGGTTCGTTGAGCAGTACTTC.

The CDR3 DNA sequence: TGCAGCGTCTCTAGCGGGAGGATCGAGCAGTACTTC. Residues: CSVSSGRIEQYF. This rearrangement joins TRBV29-1 to TRBJ2-7, with TRBD2 matching 11 bases. Germline CDR1 SQVTM, CDR2 ANQGSEA. This CDR3 has 12 amino acids. Trimming removed 6 bases from V and 6 bases from J; junction bases left unmatched: 4.

The V call is TRBV29-1, the J call TRBJ2-5; D possibly corresponds to TRBD2 (5 bases). The V end lost 2 bases, the J end lost 2 bases, and 9 bases lay between the germline ends. Per the germline V gene, CDR1 is SQVTM and CDR2 is ANQGSEA. The CDR3 totals 13 residues. The CDR3 reads CSVERLAQETQYF. The CDR3 bases are TGCAGCGTTGAAAGGCTAGCTCAAGAGACCCAGTACTTC. The full variable domain, its missing parts supplied by reference TRBV29-1 and TRBJ2-5, is SAVISQKPSRDICQRGTSLTIQCQVDSQVTMMFWYRQQPGQSLTLIATANQGSEATYESGFVIDKFPISRPNLTFSTLTVSNMSPEDSSIYLCSVERLAQETQYFGPGTRLLVL.

In this sample, this clone turned up a few times. This chain joins TRBV7-9 and TRBJ1-4, with 8 bases that match TRBD1. After removal of 4 bases from V and 4 bases from J, the junction contained 8 bases not matched to a gene. This CDR3 contains 16 residues. The V gene's germline CDR1 is SEHNR and CDR2 FQNEAQ (reference sequence). CDR3 DNA sequence: TGTGCCAGCAGCTGGGGAGACAGGGGCCTTAATGAAAAACTGTTTTTT. The encoded protein is CASSWGDRGLNEKLFF.

Relative to its sample, this clone is medium-sized. V gene TRBV6-1 combines with J gene TRBJ1-3, with a possible D match to TRBD1 (6 bases). Trimming shortened V by 5 bases and J by 3 bases, and 11 bases separated the two germline ends. The CDR3 is made up of 14 amino acids. CDR1 MNHNS and CDR2 SASEGT come from the germline V gene. The CDR3 DNA reads as TGTGCCAGCAGTAGGGGGACTGATGGAAACACCATATATTTT. Translated, it gives CASSRGTDGNTIYF.

The chain carries TRBV5-8 and TRBJ1-2; 8 bases fit TRBD1. Germline V gene lookup returns CDR1 SGHTS and CDR2 YDEGEE. V gave up 3 bases and J gave up 3 bases; unmatched junction bases: 7. The CDR3 has 15 residues. CDR3 region: CASSWTGTLDYGYTF. In DNA, the CDR3 is TGTGCCAGCAGCTGGACAGGGACGCTAGACTATGGCTACACCTTC.

The gene calls are TRBV2 and TRBJ1-6, with TRBD1 matching 7 bases. The V segment lost 7 bases and the J segment 7 bases; nucleotides outside the gene matches: 10. This CDR3 is built from 15 residues. In germline, CDR1 is SNHLY, CDR2 FYNNEI. As DNA, the CDR3 is TGTGCCAGCATGGGAGACAGGGCTCGGAATTCACCCCTCCACTTT. Its protein is CASMGDRARNSPLHF.

This clone showed up just once. V usage is TRBV29-1 and J usage is TRBJ1-2; D not certain. The length of the CDR3 is 13 residues. Germline V lookup: CDR1 SQVTM, CDR2 ANQGSEA. V lost 2 bases, J lost 4 bases, and 11 bases lay in between. The CDR3, as DNA: TGCAGCGTTGAACGAGAAGAGCTCTATGGCTACACCTTC. Translating it yields CSVEREELYGYTF.

This chain joins TRBV5-1 and TRBJ2-3; 7 bases agree with TRBD2. V trimming: 1 base; J trimming: 2 bases; junction bases outside the gene matches: 10. This CDR3 contains 17 residues. Per germline, CDR1 SGHRS and CDR2 YFSETQ. CDR3 amino acids: CASSLILTGGLTDTQYF. CDR3 coding DNA: TGCGCCAGCAGCTTGATATTAACGGGGGGTCTCACAGATACGCAGTATTTT.

This chain links TRBV30 with TRBJ2-7, with 8 bases matching TRBD1. The CDR3 extends over 13 amino acids. V gave up 5 bases and J gave up 0 bases; unmatched junction bases: 3. Germline lookup yields CDR1 GTSNPN and CDR2 SVGIG (reference sequence). In DNA, the CDR3 is TGTGCCTGGGGGACAGGCAGCTCCTACGAGCAGTACTTC. Translation gives CAWGTGSSYEQYF.

The CDR3 is CASSLHEQYF. DNA of the CDR3: TGTGCCAGCAGCTTACACGAGCAGTACTTC. The chain couples TRBV7-9 to TRBJ2-7; D ambiguous. The CDR3 contains 10 residues. Germline values: CDR1 SEHNR, CDR2 FQNEAQ (reference sequence). Trimming took 2 bases from V and 5 from J, leaving 1 base between them.

The rearrangement joins TRBV9 to TRBJ1-3; D might be TRBD1 (5 bases). CDR1 and CDR2 from the germline V gene are SGDLS and YYNGEE. CDR3 length: 16 residues. V shed 4 bases and J shed 0 bases, with 14 bases lying between them. CDR3 loop: CASSSSGLYSGNTIYF. The CDR3 DNA follows: TGTGCCAGCAGCTCCTCGGGACTATACTCTGGAAACACCATATATTTT.

For the CDR3, the DNA is TGTGCCAGCAGTTGGAGACCCAATTCACCCCTCCACTTT. Protein: CASSWRPNSPLHF. The chain couples TRBV6-9 to TRBJ1-6; D unclear. Deletions cut 4 bases from V and 7 bases from J, with 8 bases between. Germline values: CDR1 MNHGY, CDR2 SVAAGI. This CDR3 is 13 amino acids long.

CDR3 amino acids: CASSYHSGITDTQYF. CDR3 nucleotides: TGTGCCAGCAGCTACCATAGCGGGATCACAGATACGCAGTATTTT. The V and J genes are TRBV7-6 and TRBJ2-3, with 8 bases identical to TRBD2. This CDR3 has 15 residues. Per the germline V gene, CDR1 is SGHVS and CDR2 is FNYEAQ. Trimming at V came to 4 bases and at J to 2 bases, leaving 5 bases not matched to a gene.

The rearrangement uses TRBV4-1 and TRBJ1-2; D uncertain. The V and J ends lost 5 bases and 4 bases respectively, with 20 bases between them. The CDR3 runs 16 residues. From germline, CDR1 is MGHRA and CDR2 YSYEKL. In DNA, the CDR3 is TGCGCCAGCAGCAACCGGAAGAACCGAAAGACCTATGGCTACACCTTC. This codes for CASSNRKNRKTYGYTF.

This clone has just one count. The chain couples TRBV10-3 to TRBJ2-7, with 7 bases identical to TRBD1. Unmatched junction bases numbered 18, after V lost 8 bases and J lost 8 bases. The CDR3 contains 15 residues. Germline CDR1 and CDR2: ENHRY and SYGVKD. CDR3 sequence: CAISTIRQGLSKQYF. CDR3 DNA sequence: TGTGCCATCTCTACCATCCGACAGGGTCTTAGCAAGCAGTACTTC.

The chain is built from TRBV7-3 and TRBJ2-5; 8 bases match TRBD2. The CDR3 runs to 14 residues. The junction had 1 base not matched to a gene; V was cut back by 0 bases and J by 4 bases. From germline, CDR1 is SGHTA and CDR2 FQGTGA. The CDR3 reads CASSLTGTRETQYF. CDR3 in DNA: TGTGCCAGCAGCTTAACCGGGACTAGAGAGACCCAGTACTTC.

This clone was observed a handful of times. This chain links TRBV10-1 with TRBJ1-5, with D possibly being TRBD1 (5 bases). The CDR3 is 13 residues long. Germline V CDR1 and CDR2: WNHNN, SYGVQD (reference sequence). The V end lost 2 bases, the J end lost 4 bases, and 6 bases lay between the germline ends. In DNA, the CDR3 is TGCGCCAGCAGTGAGACAGGTAATCAGCCCCAGCATTTT. This gives the protein CASSETGNQPQHF.

The chain is built from TRBV5-1 and TRBJ1-5; possibly TRBD1 for D (6 bases). This CDR3 is 14 amino acids long. The V end lost 3 bases, the J end lost 4 bases, and 11 bases lay between the germline ends. Per the germline V gene, CDR1 is SGHRS and CDR2 is YFSETQ. CDR3 in DNA: TGCGCCAGCAGCTGGGGGGCGGAAAATCAGCCCCAGCATTTT. Its protein product is CASSWGAENQPQHF.

The V call is TRBV5-1, the J call TRBJ2-7; D might be TRBD1 or TRBD2, each matching 5 bases. Trimming pared 2 bases from V and 2 bases from J, leaving 11 bases between. The CDR3 is 14 amino acids. Germline V gene lookup returns CDR1 SGHRS and CDR2 YFSETQ. CDR3 sequence: CASSFTGPAYEQYF. In DNA form, the CDR3 reads TGCGCCAGCAGCTTTACGGGGCCTGCCTACGAGCAGTACTTC.